The present TCR beta chain was sequenced within a study of T-cell reconstitution after alpha-beta-depleted transplantation in children. A TCRbeta library incorporating unique molecular identifiers was prepared. TCRdb reprocessed the PCR reads with MiXCR, giving one entry per CDR3 protein. The sample yields approximately 240,000 distinct CDR3 sequences, 9% to 10% seen once. The CDR3 has 14 residues. From germline, CDR1 is SGHRS and CDR2 YFSETQ. V lost 1 base and J lost 1, with 8 bases in between. This clonotype was counted at least ten times. This receptor was obtained from a human donor who donated a stem cell graft to a child with SCID. The V gene is TRBV5-1, the J gene TRBJ1-1; D remains unclear. The sequencing used PBMCs from the stem cell graft donor, collected from the stem cell graft. The CDR3, as DNA: TGCGCCAGCAGCTTGATGTCCGGGAACACTGAAGCTTTCTTT. Translated: CASSLMSGNTEAFF. The whole variable domain, filled in from reference TRBV5-1 and TRBJ1-1, reads KAGVTQTPRYLIKTRGQQVTLSCSPISGHRSVSWYQQTPGQGLQFLFEYFSETQRNKGNFPGRFSGRQFSNSRSEMNVSTLELGDSALYLCASSLMSGNTEAFFGQGTRLTVV.